The rows below give T cell receptor beta chains drawn from one sample of a study of CD4 T cells in relation to SARS-CoV-2 and coronaviruses. These receptors have no identified antigens. Sequenced by immunoSEQ multiplex PCR; TCRdb stores in-frame clones only, minus some. The table includes tens of thousands of clones, 75% to 90% detected once. The sequencing sample was made of naive CD4+ T cells from PBMCs, cultured in vitro. Receptor source: an adult with COVID-19. Each CDR3 is given with its conserved first and last residue. A D gene is named only where the DNA matches it firmly. Clone size is given for some rows only: seen once, a few or many times, or a class if the clone is expanded.

.,once,TRBV5-1,TRBJ1-1,CASSLDWTSPNTEAFF,TGCGCCAGCAGCTTGGATTGGACGTCCCCGAACACTGAAGCTTTCTTT
.,once,TRBV3-1/TRBV3-2,TRBJ2-4,CASSQGGPQNIQYF,TGTGCCAGCAGCCAAGGAGGACCTCAAAACATTCAGTACTTC
TRBD2,.,TRBV20-1,TRBJ2-1,CSASGTSVSYNEQFF,TGCAGTGCTAGTGGGACTAGCGTTTCCTACAATGAGCAGTTCTTC
.,.,TRBV4-3,TRBJ2-1,CASSLQRTVYNEQFF,TGCGCCAGCAGCTTACAGAGGACAGTTTACAATGAGCAGTTCTTC
.,few,TRBV3-1/TRBV3-2,TRBJ1-1,CASSQSNIGYPNTEAFF,TGTGCCAGCAGCCAGTCGAACATAGGGTACCCGAACACTGAAGCTTTCTTT
TRBD2,once,TRBV20-1,TRBJ2-1,CSASFPSGRNEQFF,TGCAGTGCTAGTTTCCCTAGCGGGAGAAATGAGCAGTTCTTC
.,.,TRBV11-2,TRBJ2-2,CASSPRQWEGAKGTGELFF,TGTGCCAGCAGCCCTCGCCAGTGGGAGGGGGCCAAGGGCACCGGGGAGCTGTTTTTT
TRBD1,few,TRBV6-6,TRBJ2-7,CASTKLDRGEQYF,TGTGCCAGCACGAAACTGGACAGGGGCGAGCAGTACTTC
.,.,TRBV6-5,TRBJ1-2,CASRKLDRDYGYTF,TGTGCCAGCAGGAAATTAGACAGAGACTATGGCTACACCTTC
.,.,TRBV3-1/TRBV3-2,TRBJ2-7,CASSQDLEQYF,TGTGCCAGCAGCCAAGATCTCGAGCAGTACTTC
TRBD1,once,TRBV28,TRBJ2-3,CASSWPGQRTDTQYF,TGTGCCAGCAGTTGGCCGGGACAGAGAACAGATACGCAGTATTTT
.,once,TRBV28,TRBJ2-7,CASSPGNKGGEYF,TGTGCCAGCAGTCCAGGGAACAAGGGGGGGGAGTACTTC
TRBD2,.,TRBV6-6,TRBJ2-4,CASSRLAGDGKNIQYF,TGTGCCAGCAGTCGACTAGCGGGAGATGGTAAAAACATTCAGTACTTC
TRBD1,.,TRBV19,TRBJ1-2,CASSILEDRAHGYTF,TGTGCCAGTAGTATTTTGGAGGACAGGGCGCATGGCTACACCTTC
.,.,TRBV5-1,TRBJ2-7,CASSLAPRSSYEQYF,TGCGCCAGCAGCTTGGCACCCCGGAGCTCCTACGAGCAGTACTTC
.,.,TRBV7-9,TRBJ2-4,CASSLGRNIQYF,TGTGCCAGCAGCTTAGGAAGGAACATTCAGTACTTC
TRBD2,.,TRBV5-1,TRBJ2-5,CASSLAGGVLVKTQYF,TGCGCCAGCAGCTTGGCCGGGGGGGTTTTGGTTAAGACCCAGTACTTC
.,.,TRBV5-1,TRBJ2-7,CASSLSGRTDYEQYF,TGCGCCAGCAGCTTGTCCGGGAGAACGGATTACGAGCAGTACTTC
.,.,TRBV7-9,TRBJ2-2,CASSLARAGRSSGELFF,TGTGCCAGCAGCTTAGCAAGGGCGGGAAGGTCTTCTGGGGAGCTGTTTTTT
.,.,TRBV7-9,TRBJ2-7,CASSQTGEGEQYF,TGTGCCAGCAGCCAGACCGGTGAGGGCGAGCAGTACTTC
.,few,TRBV21-1,TRBJ2-2,CASSKGQNTGELFF,TGTGCCAGCAGCAAAGGACAGAACACCGGGGAGCTGTTTTTT
TRBD2,.,TRBV18,TRBJ2-1,CASSPGLAELGQFF,TGTGCCAGCTCACCCGGACTAGCGGAACTCGGGCAGTTCTTC
.,.,TRBV3-1/TRBV3-2,TRBJ1-1,CASSQVRNTEAFF,TGTGCCAGCAGCCAAGTACGGAACACTGAAGCTTTCTTT
.,.,TRBV3-1/TRBV3-2,TRBJ2-2,CASSQRGAPNTGELFF,TGTGCCAGCAGCCAACGAGGAGCGCCGAACACCGGGGAGCTGTTTTTT
TRBD2,.,TRBV4-2,TRBJ2-7,CASSPGLVSTYEQYF,TGTGCCAGCAGCCCCGGACTAGTCTCAACCTACGAGCAGTACTTC
TRBD1,.,TRBV5-4,TRBJ2-5,CASSRGGSDQETQYF,TGTGCCAGCAGCCGAGGGGGCTCGGACCAAGAGACCCAGTACTTC
.,.,TRBV14,TRBJ2-7,CASSLYVDEQYF,TGTGCCAGCAGCCTGTACGTGGACGAGCAGTACTTC
.,.,TRBV28,TRBJ1-1,CAAYRREGRRAFF,TGTGCCGCCTACCGGCGGGAGGGGAGGAGAGCTTTCTTT
.,.,TRBV25-1,TRBJ2-3,CASSAATDTQYF,TGTGCCAGCAGTGCGGCCACAGATACGCAGTATTTT
.,.,TRBV30,TRBJ1-3,CAWAVGVSGNTIYF,TGTGCCTGGGCGGTGGGGGTCTCTGGAAACACCATATATTTT
.,.,TRBV24-1,TRBJ2-4,CATSAAGSQNIQYF,TGTGCCACCAGTGCCGCAGGGTCCCAAAACATTCAGTACTTC
TRBD1,.,TRBV7-8,TRBJ2-7,CASSPDRTTYEQYF,TGTGCCAGCAGCCCGGACAGGACGACCTACGAGCAGTACTTC
.,.,TRBV18,TRBJ1-5,CASSRGLDNQPQHF,TGTGCCAGCTCACGTGGGCTGGACAATCAGCCCCAGCATTTT
.,.,TRBV29-1,TRBJ1-4,CSVGLTVNNEKLFF,TGCAGCGTCGGCCTGACAGTTAATAATGAAAAACTGTTTTTT
TRBD1,.,TRBV4-2,TRBJ1-2,CASSLRDRGGNYGYTF,TGTGCCAGCAGCCTCCGGGACAGGGGGGGTAACTATGGCTACACCTTC
.,.,TRBV28,TRBJ2-7,CASSLPPLREQYF,TGTGCCAGCAGTTTACCACCCTTGAGGGAGCAGTACTTC
TRBD1,once,TRBV9,TRBJ1-2,CASSGGQASYGYTF,TGTGCCAGCAGCGGCGGACAGGCCTCCTATGGCTACACCTTC
TRBD2,.,TRBV6-5,TRBJ2-7,CASIGTSGAYEQYF,TGTGCCAGCATAGGGACTAGCGGGGCCTACGAGCAGTACTTC
.,few,TRBV27,TRBJ1-5,CASSFSSSGQPQHF,TGTGCCAGCAGTTTTTCTAGCTCGGGTCAGCCCCAGCATTTT
.,.,TRBV28,TRBJ1-2,CASNMVWDYGYTF,TGTGCCAGCAATATGGTTTGGGACTATGGCTACACCTTC
.,once,TRBV19,TRBJ2-5,CASTTVTGSQETQYF,TGTGCCAGTACCACCGTAACCGGGTCCCAAGAGACCCAGTACTTC
TRBD1,.,TRBV6-5,TRBJ1-3,CASSYTGAGNTIYF,TGTGCCAGCAGTTACACAGGGGCTGGAAACACCATATATTTT
.,.,TRBV5-1,TRBJ2-3,CASSLGSTASSTDTQYF,TGCGCCAGCAGCTTGGGTTCCACGGCTAGCAGTACAGATACGCAGTATTTT
.,.,TRBV7-6,TRBJ1-1,CASSNSPTSGPGAEAFF,TGTGCCAGCAGCAACTCCCCAACCTCCGGGCCCGGAGCTGAAGCTTTCTTT
TRBD2,.,TRBV7-2,TRBJ2-7,CASSFTSGRGFGEQYF,TGTGCCAGCAGCTTCACTAGCGGGAGGGGGTTTGGCGAGCAGTACTTC
.,.,TRBV3-1/TRBV3-2,TRBJ2-2,CASSHSIPNTGELFF,TGTGCCAGCAGCCATAGTATACCGAACACCGGGGAGCTGTTTTTT
TRBD2,.,TRBV7-2,TRBJ2-4,CASSLPTSGDPKNIQYF,TGTGCCAGCAGCTTACCGACTAGCGGGGACCCCAAAAACATTCAGTACTTC
.,.,TRBV11-2,TRBJ2-7,CASSLNSYEQYF,TGTGCCAGCAGCTTAAACTCCTACGAGCAGTACTTC
.,.,TRBV5-5,TRBJ1-2,CASSLEAGYRNGYTF,TGTGCCAGCAGCTTGGAGGCAGGTTATAGGAATGGCTACACCTTC
.,few,TRBV19,TRBJ1-1,CASSRLQDYTEAFF,TGTGCCAGTAGCCGTCTACAAGATTACACTGAAGCTTTCTTT
.,.,TRBV12-3/TRBV12-4,TRBJ2-7,CASSQTRYEQYF,TGTGCCAGCAGCCAGACTCGCTACGAGCAGTACTTC
TRBD2,.,TRBV20-1,TRBJ2-5,CSASPGTSGRVETQYF,TGCAGTGCTAGTCCCGGGACTAGCGGGAGGGTCGAGACCCAGTACTTC
.,.,TRBV27,TRBJ2-1,CASSHPHYSYNEQFF,TGTGCCAGCAGTCACCCTCACTACTCCTACAATGAGCAGTTCTTC
.,once,TRBV5-1,TRBJ2-2,CASSFTSQRRNTGELFF,TGCGCCAGCAGCTTCACGTCTCAGCGTAGGAACACCGGGGAGCTGTTTTTT
.,few,TRBV1,TRBJ2-1,CTSSQVIPSGRANEVSSYNEQFF,TGCACCAGCAGCCAAGTTATCCCCAGCGGGAGGGCCAACGAAGTGAGCTCCTACAATGAGCAGTTCTTC
.,.,TRBV19,TRBJ1-2,CASSTQGRGLIYGYTF,TGTGCCAGTAGTACCCAGGGACGAGGACTTATCTATGGCTACACCTTC
.,.,TRBV6-5,TRBJ1-2,CASSYSVDRDYGYTF,TGTGCCAGCAGTTACTCGGTGGACAGAGACTATGGCTACACCTTC
.,.,TRBV27,TRBJ2-1,CASSFPTGNEQFF,TGTGCCAGCAGTTTTCCGACGGGAAATGAGCAGTTCTTC
.,.,TRBV7-9,TRBJ1-1,CASRGQGGTEAFF,TGTGCCAGCAGAGGTCAGGGAGGCACTGAAGCTTTCTTT